The 9 T cell receptor beta chains below all came from one sample that was sequenced in a study of cytomegalovirus exposure and HLA in healthy donors. The method was immunoSEQ multiplex PCR; TCRdb's version includes in-frame clones alone and lacks a portion of them. This table holds 120,000 to 150,000 clones, 85% to 90% found once. Sequenced sample: PBMCs. These receptors originate from a young woman in good health and CMV-seropositive.

The chain couples TRBV4-3 to TRBJ1-1, with TRBD1 matching over 8 bases. In germline, CDR1 is LGHNA, CDR2 YSLEER. This CDR3 is 14 amino acids long. V trimming: 3 bases; J trimming: 8 bases; junction bases outside the gene matches: 8. This chain's CDR3 is CASSQGTGGLEAFF. Here the CDR3 DNA reads TGCGCCAGCAGCCAGGGGACAGGTGGGTTAGAAGCTTTCTTT.

The genes are TRBV10-2 and TRBJ2-7; TRBD2 agrees at 11 bases. Germline trimming cut 2 bases from V and 2 bases from J; bases unmatched to any gene: 2. CDR3 size: 15 residues. The germline CDR1 and CDR2 sequences are WSHSY and SAAADI. The CDR3 reads CASSELAGGTYEQYF. Here the CDR3 DNA reads TGCGCCAGCAGTGAGCTAGCGGGAGGAACCTACGAGCAGTACTTC.

The chain is built from TRBV30 and TRBJ2-3; 12 bases are shared with TRBD2. Germline trimming cut 5 bases from V and 6 bases from J; bases unmatched to any gene: 6. The CDR3 extends over 14 amino acids. CDR1 GTSNPN and CDR2 SVGIG come from the germline V gene (reference sequence). In nucleotides, the CDR3 is TGTGCCTGGCTGACTAGCGGGAGACCCGATACGCAGTATTTT. Translating it yields CAWLTSGRPDTQYF.

This clone appeared a single time. CDR3: CASSELGASNQPQHF. CDR3 in DNA: TGTGCCAGCAGTGAGTTGGGGGCCAGCAATCAGCCCCAGCATTTT. This sequence joins TRBV2 and TRBJ1-5; TRBD1 is a possible D gene (6 bases). This CDR3 has 15 residues. The ends were cut back, 3 bases at V and 1 base at J, with 10 bases in the middle. Germline V gene data show CDR1 as SNHLY and CDR2 as FYNNEI. The entire variable domain, with the rest obtained from reference TRBV2 and TRBJ1-5, is as follows: EPEVTQTPSHQVTQMGQEVILRCVPISNHLYFYWYRQILGQKVEFLVSFYNNEISEKSEIFDDQFSVERPDGSNFTLKIRSTKLEDSAMYFCASSELGASNQPQHFGDGTRLSIL.

This clone showed up just once. The CDR3 loop reads CAWSVTSGSGEQYF. The DNA for the CDR3 is TGTGCCTGGAGTGTAACTAGCGGGAGCGGCGAGCAGTACTTC. The rearrangement links TRBV30 to TRBJ2-7, with 11 bases aligning to TRBD2. The CDR3 is 14 residues long. V dropped 0 bases and J dropped 6; count of bases not matched to a gene: 4. The germline V gene encodes CDR1 GTSNPN and CDR2 SVGIG (reference sequence).

In its sample, this clone was seen once. This chain uses TRBV9 with TRBJ2-2; possibly TRBD1 for D (5 bases). This CDR3 spans 12 amino acids. Germline assignment: CDR1 SGDLS and CDR2 YYNGEE. V lost 4 bases and J lost 7, with 8 bases in between. CDR3 in DNA: TGTGCCAGCAGCCAGGGCGGCGGGGAGCTGTTTTTT. It is translated as CASSQGGGELFF.

The V and J genes are TRBV30 and TRBJ2-3, with TRBD2 identical over 14 bases. The trim removed 5 bases at V and 9 bases at J, leaving 4 bases unmatched. This CDR3 is 13 amino acids long. In germline, CDR1 is GTSNPN, CDR2 SVGIG (reference sequence). The CDR3 region is CAWAGLAGDTQYF. DNA of the CDR3: TGTGCCTGGGCGGGACTAGCGGGAGACACGCAGTATTTT.

V usage is TRBV25-1 and J usage is TRBJ1-4; D is uncertain. Germline CDR1 and CDR2: MGHDK and SYGVNS. With 6 bases removed from V and 0 bases from J, the gap between germline ends came to 2 bases. This CDR3 spans 12 amino acids. CDR3 nucleotides: TGTGCCAGCAGCTCAACTAATGAAAAACTGTTTTTT. This gives the protein CASSSTNEKLFF.

The genes are TRBV6-5 and TRBJ2-7; 7 positions match TRBD1. CDR1 is MNHEY, CDR2 SVGAGI, per germline. With 0 bases clipped from V and 8 bases from J, the junction kept 7 bases outside the gene matches. The CDR3 has 14 residues. The CDR3 DNA reads as TGTGCCAGCAGTTACTCTAGAGGGGGCGGTCAGCAGTACTTC. It translates to CASSYSRGGGQQYF.